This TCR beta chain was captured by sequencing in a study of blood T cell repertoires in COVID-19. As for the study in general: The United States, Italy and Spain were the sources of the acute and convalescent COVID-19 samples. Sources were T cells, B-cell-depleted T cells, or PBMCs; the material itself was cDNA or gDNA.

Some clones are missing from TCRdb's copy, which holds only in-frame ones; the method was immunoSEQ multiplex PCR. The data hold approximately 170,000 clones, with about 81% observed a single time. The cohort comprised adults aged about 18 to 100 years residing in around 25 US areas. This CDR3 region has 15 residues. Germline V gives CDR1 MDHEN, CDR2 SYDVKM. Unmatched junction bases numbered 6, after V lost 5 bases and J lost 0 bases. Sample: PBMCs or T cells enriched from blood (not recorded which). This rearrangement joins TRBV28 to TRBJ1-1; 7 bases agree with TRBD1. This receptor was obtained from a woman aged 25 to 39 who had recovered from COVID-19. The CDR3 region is CASSRTGDVNTEAFF. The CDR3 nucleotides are TGTGCCAGCAGTCGTACAGGGGACGTGAACACTGAAGCTTTCTTT.